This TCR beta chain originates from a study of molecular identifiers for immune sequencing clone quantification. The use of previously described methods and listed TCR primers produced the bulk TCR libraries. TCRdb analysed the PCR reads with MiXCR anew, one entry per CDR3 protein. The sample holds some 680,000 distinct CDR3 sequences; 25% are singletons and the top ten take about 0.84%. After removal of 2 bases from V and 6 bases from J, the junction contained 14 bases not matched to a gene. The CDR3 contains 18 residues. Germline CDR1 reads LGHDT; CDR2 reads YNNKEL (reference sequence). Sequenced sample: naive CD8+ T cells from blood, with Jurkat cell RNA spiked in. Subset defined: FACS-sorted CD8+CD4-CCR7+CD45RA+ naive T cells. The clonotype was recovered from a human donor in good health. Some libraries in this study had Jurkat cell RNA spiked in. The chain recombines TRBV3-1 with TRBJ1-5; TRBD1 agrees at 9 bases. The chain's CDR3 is CASSQSVYGGTGSQPQHF. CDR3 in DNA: TGTGCCAGCAGCCAAAGCGTATACGGAGGGACAGGGAGTCAGCCCCAGCATTTT. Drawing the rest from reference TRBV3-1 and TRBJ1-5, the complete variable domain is DTAVSQTPKYLVTQMGNDKSIKCEQNLGHDTMYWYKQDSKKFLKIMFSYNNKELIINETVPNRFSPKSPDKAHLNLHINSLELGDSAVYFCASSQSVYGGTGSQPQHFGDGTRLSIL.